The rows below give T cell receptor beta chains drawn from one sample of a study of shared clonotypes between healthy human individuals. Sequenced by immunoSEQ multiplex PCR; TCRdb stores in-frame clones only, minus some. The sample shows about 2.1 million clones, about 94% of them seen only once. Sequencing input: naive CD8+ T cells from PBMCs. These receptors all stem from a man younger than 35 in good health. Some clones in this sample may be carry-over from other donors' samples. The CDR3 runs from the conserved cysteine through the conserved F or W. D genes are given only for firm matches. Rows give clone size only sometimes, using once, few, many, or a class for an expanded clone.

size	J	V	D	DNA	CDR3
NA	TRBJ1-2	TRBV14	NA	TGTGCCAGCAGCCTTTCCTTGACAGGACCTAACTATGGCTACACCTTC	CASSLSLTGPNYGYTF
NA	TRBJ1-2	TRBV7-9	NA	TGTGCCAGCAGCTCGACAGCGGACTATGGCTACACCTTC	CASSSTADYGYTF
NA	TRBJ2-7	TRBV15	NA	TGTGCCACCAGCAGATTCACAGGGAATTCCTACGAGCAGTACTTC	CATSRFTGNSYEQYF
NA	TRBJ2-7	TRBV2	TRBD2	TGTGCCAGCAGTGCGATGTTAGCGGGTATCTACGAGCAGTACTTC	CASSAMLAGIYEQYF
NA	TRBJ2-7	TRBV5-6	NA	TGTGCCAGCAGCCCCCCTGTTTTGGGGGCAGGGAGGTACGAGCAGTACTTC	CASSPPVLGAGRYEQYF
NA	TRBJ2-4	TRBV29-1	NA	TGCAGCGGGCAGGGCCTAGCCAAAAACATTCAGTACTTC	CSGQGLAKNIQYF
once	TRBJ2-1	TRBV5-1	NA	TGCGCCAGCAGCCCCGACAAGGCTGGAAACAATGAGCAGTTCTTC	CASSPDKAGNNEQFF
NA	TRBJ2-7	TRBV30	TRBD1	TGTGCCTGGGCGGACAGGAGCTACGAGCAGTACTTC	CAWADRSYEQYF
few	TRBJ1-1	TRBV4-1	NA	TGCGCCAGCAGCCAGGCGTTTGGGGGCACTGAAGCTTTCTTT	CASSQAFGGTEAFF
once	TRBJ2-6	TRBV7-9	TRBD2	TGTGCCCGCAGCGGGACTAGCGGCTCTGGGGCCAACGTCCTGACTTTC	CARSGTSGSGANVLTF
NA	TRBJ2-7	TRBV28	NA	TGTGCCAGCCGCCGTCGGACAGACTACGAGCAGTACTTC	CASRRRTDYEQYF
NA	TRBJ1-2	TRBV7-9	NA	TGTGCCAGCAGCTTGGGCCCCATTTCCAACTATGGCTACACCTTC	CASSLGPISNYGYTF
NA	TRBJ2-1	TRBV28	TRBD2	TGTGCCAGCAAAATGGGGGGGGTAGCTGAGCAGTTCTTC	CASKMGGVAEQFF
NA	TRBJ2-7	TRBV13	TRBD2	TGTGCCAGCAGACTCGCGGGAGTTCCCTACGAGCAGTACTTC	CASRLAGVPYEQYF